The source of this TCR beta chain is a study of glioma-infiltrating T cells after dendritic cell vaccination. On the study more broadly: At biweekly intervals, patients got three intradermal dendritic cell vaccine injections.

Assay used: immunoSEQ multiplex PCR; TCRdb lists only in-frame clones, some missing. The sample lists 75,000 to 100,000 clones, about 80% occurring once. Looked up from germline, CDR1 is SGHRS and CDR2 is YFSETQ. J gave up 1 base and V 1 base, and 2 bases lay outside the gene matches. The CDR3 runs to 15 residues. Fresh-frozen tumor tissue and more than two years of survival data were available for all. The source is a human donor with glioblastoma. This specimen consisted of blood, obtained before dendritic cell vaccination. The gene calls are TRBV5-1 and TRBJ2-5; 9 bases map to TRBD1. In DNA, the CDR3 is TGCGCCAGCAGCTTGTGGACAGGGGCCCAAGAGACCCAGTACTTC. Residues: CASSLWTGAQETQYF.